This entry features one T cell receptor beta chain sequence. The antigen is not known. This record comes from a study of blood T cells in healthy people across ages. Study-wide results and limits: Naive T cell percentage showed a strong correlation with TCR beta diversity.

All donors came from Russia, were Caucasian and healthy, and spanned ages roughly 6 to 95. The second PCR ran about 6 to 11 cycles with a sample-barcoded 5' primer and J-beta primers. With 12 random nucleotides, a template-switch adaptor tagged each individual cDNA molecule. TCRdb recomputed calls from the 5' RACE reads with MiXCR, one row per CDR3 protein. This sample has 1.5 million to 2 million distinct CDR3 sequences; roughly 43% occur once, and the top ten carry roughly 23%. Germline CDR1 MGHRA, CDR2 YSYEKL. Trimming pared 4 bases from V and 0 bases from J, leaving 15 bases between. There are 16 residues in the CDR3.

Sequencing was done on a sample of blood. This TCR was sampled from a human donor in good health. The chain uses TRBV4-1 and TRBJ1-1; no firm D call. The CDR3 coding sequence is TGCGCCAGCAGCCCCATCACGGTGGGAGTGAACACTGAAGCTTTCTTT. Translated: CASSPITVGVNTEAFF.